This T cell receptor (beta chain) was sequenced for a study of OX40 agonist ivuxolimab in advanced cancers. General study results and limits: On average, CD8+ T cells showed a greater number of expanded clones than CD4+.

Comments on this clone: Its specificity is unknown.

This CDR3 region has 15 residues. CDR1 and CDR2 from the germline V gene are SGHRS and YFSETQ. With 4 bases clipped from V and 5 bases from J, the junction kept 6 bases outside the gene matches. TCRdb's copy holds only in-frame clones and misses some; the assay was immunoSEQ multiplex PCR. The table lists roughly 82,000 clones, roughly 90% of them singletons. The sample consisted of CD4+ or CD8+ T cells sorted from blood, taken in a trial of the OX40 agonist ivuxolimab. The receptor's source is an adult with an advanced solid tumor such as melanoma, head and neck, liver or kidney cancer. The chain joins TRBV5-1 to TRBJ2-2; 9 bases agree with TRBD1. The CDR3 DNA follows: TGCGCCAGCAGCGCCGGGACAGGGAGTACCGGGGAGCTGTTTTTT. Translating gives CASSAGTGSTGELFF.